This paragraph covers one T cell receptor (beta chain) sequence. This record belongs to a study of blood T cell repertoires in COVID-19. In the study overall: COVID-19 samples, acute and convalescent, were from the United States, Italy and Spain. Sample material is recorded as cDNA or gDNA derived from T cells, B-cell-depleted T cells, or PBMCs.

The CDR3 extends over 14 amino acids. The J segment lost 4 bases and the V segment lost 6 bases, leaving 9 bases of the junction unmatched. In germline, CDR1 is SQVTM, CDR2 ANQGSEA. Per the authors' pipeline: For nucleated cells, counts were estimated from reference gene primer amplification. Libraries were prepared by immunoSEQ multiplex PCR; TCRdb keeps only in-frame clonotypes and omits some of them. Clonal size and the V and J genes are those of that table, whereas D and trimming came from the DNA. This table holds under 150,000 clones, around four fifths found once. The clonotype comes from a human donor in a cohort sampled during active COVID-19. The chain employs TRBV29-1 and TRBJ2-1, with TRBD1 matching 7 bases. The source material was peripheral blood. The CDR3 nucleotides are TGCAGCGTCACTGACAGGGAATTTTACAATGAGCAGTTCTTC. Its protein product is CSVTDREFYNEQFF.